This T cell receptor (beta chain) was recovered during a study of OX40 agonist ivuxolimab in advanced cancers. Study-wide context: At about 81% male, the cohort had a mean age of roughly 60 years, ranging from about 23 to 80.

The data were produced by immunoSEQ multiplex PCR, yet TCRdb's version contains in-frame clones alone and is incomplete. The data contain 50,000 to 60,000 clones, 79% of them singletons. Findings and limits, study-wide: Some nonresponders also had low normalized T-cell clonal expansion.

Turning to this clone: The antigen is undetermined.

The CDR3 sequence is 16 residues long. CDR1 and CDR2 (germline): MDHEN, SYDVKM. The J segment lost 9 bases and the V segment lost 3 bases, leaving 10 bases of the junction unmatched. This clonotype originated in an adult with an advanced solid tumor such as melanoma, head and neck, liver or kidney cancer. The J gene is TRBJ1-6, the V gene TRBV28; TRBD1 matches at 8 bases. The specimen comprised CD4+ or CD8+ T cells sorted from blood, sampled in a trial of the OX40 agonist ivuxolimab. The CDR3 spells CASSFPRTGGSSPLHF. CDR3 DNA sequence: TGTGCCAGCAGTTTTCCCCGAACAGGGGGGAGTTCACCCCTCCACTTT. The full variable domain, in which reference TRBV28 and TRBJ1-6 provide the parts outside the CDR3, is DVKVTQSSRYLVKRTGEKVFLECVQDMDHENMFWYRQDPGLGLRLIYFSYDVKMKEKGDIPEGYSVSREKKERFSLILESASTNQTSMYLCASSFPRTGGSSPLHFGNGTRLTVT.